Presented here are 21 T cell receptor beta chains from one specimen sequenced in a study of PD-1 blockade in classical Hodgkin lymphoma. There was relapse after autologous stem cell transplantation in every patient, and there was variation in brentuximab vedotin exposure. Profiling relied on immunoSEQ multiplex PCR, and the TCRdb table lists in-frame clones only, not all of them. Here the sample spans about 98,000 clones, more than 90% being singletons. The starting material was peripheral blood mononuclear cells (PBMCs), obtained at baseline. The source is a human donor with classical Hodgkin lymphoma.

The J gene is TRBJ2-7, the V gene TRBV5-1; a possible D gene is TRBD1 (5 bases). This CDR3 spans 13 amino acids. The V gene's germline CDR1 is SGHRS and CDR2 YFSETQ. V dropped 4 bases and J dropped 3 bases, with 11 bases sitting between them. The CDR3 nucleotides are TGCGCCAGCAGCGTAAGACAGAACTACGAGCAGTACTTC. Its translation: CASSVRQNYEQYF.

The chain links TRBV9 to TRBJ2-2, with TRBD2 identical over 7 bases. The CDR3 has 14 amino acids. The J segment lost 8 bases and the V segment lost 0 bases, leaving 4 bases of the junction unmatched. Germline V gene sequence: CDR1 SGDLS, CDR2 YYNGEE. The DNA of the CDR3 is TGTGCCAGCAGCGTAGCGGGAGGATATGGGGAGCTGTTTTTT. Translation gives CASSVAGGYGELFF.

CDR3 loop: CASSGGSTEAFF. For the CDR3, the DNA is TGTGCCAGCAGTGGGGGTAGCACTGAAGCTTTCTTT. J is TRBJ1-1 and V is TRBV27; TRBD1 is a possible D gene (5 bases). Germline CDR1 MNHEY, CDR2 SMNVEV (reference sequence). Trimming took off 5 bases at V and 4 bases at J, with 8 bases between the two ends. The CDR3 contains 12 residues.

The gene calls are TRBV14 and TRBJ2-1; D is unclear. This CDR3 has 13 amino acids. V was clipped by 4 bases and J by 7 bases, with 11 bases between them. CDR1 is SGHDN and CDR2 is FVKESK in the germline V gene. The DNA of the CDR3 is TGTGCCAGCAGCCTGGCGGCCTGGAATGAGCAGTTCTTC. This encodes CASSLAAWNEQFF.

The CDR3 here is CASKQYNEKLFF. CDR3 nucleotides: TGTGCCAGCAAACAATATAATGAAAAACTGTTTTTT. The V and J genes are TRBV2 and TRBJ1-4; no reliable D call. The V end was cut by 7 bases, the J end by 4 bases, with 7 bases between. CDR3 length equals 12 residues. Germline V gives CDR1 SNHLY, CDR2 FYNNEI.

V is TRBV6-6 and J is TRBJ2-7, with TRBD1 identical over 9 bases. Germline V gives CDR1 MNHNY, CDR2 SVGAGI (reference sequence). Trimming removed 8 bases from V and 2 bases from J; junction bases left unmatched: 4. The CDR3 has 13 amino acids. The CDR3 region is CASGQGLAYEQYF. CDR3 DNA: TGTGCCAGCGGACAGGGGTTGGCCTACGAGCAGTACTTC.

The chain employs TRBV27 and TRBJ1-3, with unresolved D. The CDR3 runs 14 residues. Trimming removed 7 bases from V and 4 bases from J, with 14 bases in between. Germline CDR1 reads MNHEY; CDR2 reads SMNVEV (reference sequence). In DNA, the CDR3 is TGTGCCAGCACCCTCCGTCCCGGAGGAAACACCATATATTTT. Its translation: CASTLRPGGNTIYF.

V and J are TRBV7-9 and TRBJ2-7; D gene unclear. Trimming took 1 base from V and 3 from J, leaving 10 bases between them. The CDR3 is 14 residues long. Per the germline V gene, CDR1 is SEHNR and CDR2 is FQNEAQ (reference sequence). CDR3 coding DNA: TGTGCCAGCAGCTTAGTATCCGGTTTCTACGAGCAGTACTTC. Translated: CASSLVSGFYEQYF.

The chain recombines TRBV2 with TRBJ2-1; TRBD2 matches 12 bases. V was pared by 1 base and J by 7 bases, with 11 bases of the junction left unmatched. Germline V gene sequence: CDR1 SNHLY, CDR2 FYNNEI. This CDR3 is 18 amino acids long. Written as DNA, the CDR3 is TGTGCCAGCAGTGAAGTTGGTTTAAGGACTAGCGGGAAGAATGAGCAGTTCTTC. It translates to CASSEVGLRTSGKNEQFF.

The gene calls are TRBV18 and TRBJ2-7; D is unclear. The CDR3 contains 12 residues. The V gene lost 5 bases and the J gene lost 0 bases, with 5 bases spanning the gap. In germline, CDR1 is KGHSH, CDR2 LQKENI. CDR3 protein: CASSSSSYEQYF. CDR3 coding DNA: TGTGCCAGCTCATCCAGCTCCTACGAGCAGTACTTC.

CDR3 sequence reads: CASSYSYGTEAFF. The CDR3 DNA reads as TGTGCCAGCAGTTACTCATATGGGACAGAAGCTTTCTTT. The chain has TRBV6-6 and TRBJ1-1, with D possibly being TRBD1 (6 bases). CDR3 size: 13 residues. Germline loops: CDR1 MNHNY, CDR2 SVGAGI (reference sequence). V was clipped by 0 bases and J by 8 bases, with 10 bases between them.

V gene TRBV10-3 combines with J gene TRBJ1-3; no reliable D call. V lost 4 bases, J lost 4 bases, and 5 bases lay in between. There are 12 residues in the CDR3. The V gene's germline CDR1 is ENHRY and CDR2 SYGVKD. The CDR3 coding sequence is TGTGCCATCAGTGGGGCGGGAAACACCATATATTTT. Its translation: CAISGAGNTIYF.

This chain joins TRBV13 and TRBJ1-4; possible D gene TRBD1, 6 bases. The germline V gene has CDR1 PRHDT and CDR2 FYEKMQ (reference sequence). The V end lost 5 bases, the J end lost 6 bases, and 16 bases lay between the germline ends. The CDR3 has 15 amino acids. CDR3 bases: TGTGCCAGCAGCGGAACGGGACAAGTAGATGAAAAACTGTTTTTT. Protein sequence: CASSGTGQVDEKLFF.

The chain carries TRBV5-1 and TRBJ2-3; 10 nucleotides match TRBD2. The CDR3 runs to 15 residues. V was pared by 4 bases and J by 3 bases, with 5 bases of the junction left unmatched. Germline V lookup: CDR1 SGHRS, CDR2 YFSETQ. This CDR3 reads CASSRAGGGTDTQYF. CDR3 coding DNA: TGCGCCAGCAGCCGAGCGGGAGGGGGAACAGATACGCAGTATTTT. Full variable domain (outside the CDR3, taken from reference TRBV5-1 and TRBJ2-3): KAGVTQTPRYLIKTRGQQVTLSCSPISGHRSVSWYQQTPGQGLQFLFEYFSETQRNKGNFPGRFSGRQFSNSRSEMNVSTLELGDSALYLCASSRAGGGTDTQYFGPGTRLTVL.

The V and J genes are TRBV18 and TRBJ2-1; D gene ambiguous. The germline V gene encodes CDR1 KGHSH and CDR2 LQKENI. The CDR3 is 17 residues long. With 1 base removed from V and 0 bases from J, the gap between germline ends came to 13 bases. CDR3 sequence reads: CASSPLLTALSYNEQFF. The CDR3 bases are TGTGCCAGCTCACCACTCTTAACGGCCCTCTCCTACAATGAGCAGTTCTTC.

The chain uses TRBV19 and TRBJ2-1, with TRBD1 identical over 8 bases. This CDR3 is built from 15 residues. Trimming cost V 6 bases and J 2 bases; bases outside gene matches: 6. From germline, CDR1 is LNHDA and CDR2 SQIVND (reference sequence). The CDR3 DNA sequence: TGTGCCAGTAGGATAACAGGGGGACCCTACAATGAGCAGTTCTTC. This codes for CASRITGGPYNEQFF.

This clone was counted once. J is TRBJ2-1 and V is TRBV9; 12 positions match TRBD2. The CDR3 totals 17 residues. CDR1 and CDR2 (germline): SGDLS, YYNGEE. J gave up 3 bases and V 4 bases, and 8 bases lay outside the gene matches. The CDR3 DNA is TGTGCCAGCAGCAAAACCCGACTAGCGGGAGACTACAATGAGCAGTTCTTC. Translated, it gives CASSKTRLAGDYNEQFF.

J is TRBJ2-3 and V is TRBV2; D is unclear. CDR3 length equals 14 residues. V was cut by 4 bases and J by 5 bases, with 13 bases left in between. CDR1 and CDR2 from the germline V gene are SNHLY and FYNNEI. This CDR3 reads CASSVGSDGDTQYF. CDR3 coding DNA: TGTGCCAGCAGTGTCGGATCGGACGGAGATACGCAGTATTTT.

The V gene is TRBV11-2, the J gene TRBJ2-7, with TRBD1 matching over 8 bases. The CDR3 is 14 amino acids. From germline, CDR1 is SGHAT and CDR2 FQNNGV. V gave up 5 bases and J gave up 2 bases; unmatched junction bases: 5. CDR3 bases: TGTGCCAGCAGCACGGACAGGGTTGCCTACGAGCAGTACTTC. Its protein is CASSTDRVAYEQYF.

This chain's CDR3 is CASSSGSGFSGNTIYF. The DNA for the CDR3 is TGTGCCAGCAGTTCCGGCTCGGGGTTCTCTGGAAACACCATATATTTT. This chain links TRBV6-5 with TRBJ1-3, with D hard to call. Germline lookup yields CDR1 MNHEY and CDR2 SVGAGI. The CDR3 has 16 amino acids. Trimming took 4 bases from V and 0 from J, leaving 13 bases between them.

The chain links TRBV5-1 to TRBJ2-7; weak D call: TRBD1 (5 bases). Deletions cut 1 base from V and 2 bases from J, with 13 bases between. The CDR3 runs to 15 residues. The germline gives CDR1 SGHRS, CDR2 YFSETQ. CDR3 coding DNA: TGCGCCAGCAGCTTGTACCAGGGTGCACCCTACGAGCAGTACTTC. Translation: CASSLYQGAPYEQYF.